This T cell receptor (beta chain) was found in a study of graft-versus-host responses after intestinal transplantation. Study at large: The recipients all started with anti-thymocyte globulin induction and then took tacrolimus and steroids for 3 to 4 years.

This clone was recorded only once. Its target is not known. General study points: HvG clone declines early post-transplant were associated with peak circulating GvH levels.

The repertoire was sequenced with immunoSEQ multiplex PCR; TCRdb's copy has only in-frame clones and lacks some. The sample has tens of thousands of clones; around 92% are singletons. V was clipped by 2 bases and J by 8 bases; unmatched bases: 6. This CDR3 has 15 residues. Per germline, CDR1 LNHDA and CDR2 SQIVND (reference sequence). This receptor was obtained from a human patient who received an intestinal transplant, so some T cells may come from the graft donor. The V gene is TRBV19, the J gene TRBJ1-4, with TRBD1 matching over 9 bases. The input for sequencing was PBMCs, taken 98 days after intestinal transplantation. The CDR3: CASSITGGRGEKLFF. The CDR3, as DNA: TGTGCCAGTAGTATAACAGGGGGCCGGGGGGAAAAACTGTTTTTT. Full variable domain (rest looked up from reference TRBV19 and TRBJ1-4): DGGITQSPKYLFRKEGQNVTLSCEQNLNHDAMYWYRQDPGQGLRLIYYSQIVNDFQKGDIAEGYSVSREKKESFPLTVTSAQKNPTAFYLCASSITGGRGEKLFFGSGTQLSVL.